This paragraph covers one T cell receptor (beta chain) sequence. The entry originates in a study of radiotherapy plus CTLA-4 blockade in lung cancer. The CDR3 loop spans 16 amino acids. Germline CDR1 reads LNHDA; CDR2 reads SQIVND (reference sequence). Germline trimming cut 1 base from V and 5 bases from J; bases unmatched to any gene: 7. The method was immunoSEQ multiplex PCR; TCRdb's version includes in-frame clones alone and lacks a portion of them. The table includes approximately 25,000 clones, over 70% detected once. This TCR came from a human donor with non-small cell lung cancer who had stable disease on radiotherapy plus ipilimumab. The specimen was peripheral blood, collected from a patient treated with radiotherapy plus ipilimumab. The chain employs TRBV19 and TRBJ2-1, with TRBD1 identical over 8 bases. This CDR3 reads CASSIAAGGINNEQFF. The CDR3 DNA is TGTGCCAGTAGTATAGCGGCAGGGGGCATCAACAATGAGCAGTTCTTC.